This T cell receptor (beta chain) was recorded in a study of T cells in Graves' hyperthyroidism and ophthalmopathy. Findings and caveats of the study: Most thyroid-expanded clonotypes above 0.001 were also found in blood.

Amplification targeted TCR beta CDR3 regions from RNA transcripts. The TCR CDR3 first-round RT-PCR relied on the HTBI primer set. A single record per CDR3 protein comes from TCRdb applying MiXCR to the multiplex PCR reads. Counted here are some 560,000 distinct CDR3 sequences, approximately 15% occurring once; the ten biggest clones make up roughly 14%. The V and J ends lost 5 bases and 6 bases respectively, with 16 bases between them. The CDR3 is 14 amino acids. Germline CDR1 reads MNHNS; CDR2 reads SASEGT. On this clonotype itself: The target antigen is unknown.

The patients, who ranged from 18 to 65 in age, presented with newly diagnosed hyperthyroidism lasting under 2 months. This receptor was taken from a woman aged 40-49 years with Graves' hyperthyroidism. The V and J genes are TRBV6-1 and TRBJ1-1; D uncertain. Material for sequencing was blood. The CDR3 loop is CASSLLSTSAEAFF. In nucleotides, the CDR3 is TGTGCCAGCAGTCTCCTATCCACCAGCGCTGAAGCTTTCTTT.